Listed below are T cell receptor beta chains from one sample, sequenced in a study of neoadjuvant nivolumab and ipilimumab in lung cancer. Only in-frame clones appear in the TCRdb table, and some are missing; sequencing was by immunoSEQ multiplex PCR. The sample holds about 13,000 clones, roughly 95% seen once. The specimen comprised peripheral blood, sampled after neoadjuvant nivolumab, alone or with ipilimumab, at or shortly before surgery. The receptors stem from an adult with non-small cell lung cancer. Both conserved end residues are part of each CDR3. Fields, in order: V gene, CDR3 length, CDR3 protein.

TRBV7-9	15	CASSSRTGSGEKLFF
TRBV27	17	CASSSAWTGSGANVLTF
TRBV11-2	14	CASSLDRRVGSQYF
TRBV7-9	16	CASSSITGQGSYEQYF
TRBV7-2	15	CASSLAGTGGGTQYF
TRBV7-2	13	CVSSLAGGTEAFF
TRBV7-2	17	CASSLAPHSQAYNEQFF
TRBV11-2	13	CASSLIGGDEQYF
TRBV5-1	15	CASRVNGAGANVLTF
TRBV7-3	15	CASSLKAGGPNEQFF
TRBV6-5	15	CASSYQGGSSYEQYF